This T cell receptor (beta chain) was sequenced during a study of blood T cell repertoires in COVID-19. Background on the study: COVID-19 samples, acute and convalescent, were from the United States, Italy and Spain. PBMCs, B-cell-depleted T cells, or T cells provided the cDNA or gDNA that made up the material.

One Seattle source followed patients from active infection through their disease course. Original processing methods: The authors estimated nucleated cell counts from reference gene primer amplification. The method was immunoSEQ multiplex PCR; TCRdb's version includes in-frame clones alone and lacks a portion of them. Clone size and the V and J calls come from that table; the DNA yielded D and trimming. The sample lists 130,000 to 150,000 clones; around 75% were seen once. The V and J ends lost 4 bases and 2 bases, in that order; junction bases with no gene match: 6. Germline V gene sequence: CDR1 LGHDT, CDR2 YNNKEL (reference sequence). The CDR3 is 15 residues long.

The gene calls are TRBV3-1 (or the pseudogene TRBV3-2) and TRBJ2-7, with 9 positions matching TRBD1. The sequence was collected from a woman in her seventies with COVID-19, enrolled during active disease. Sequencing input: peripheral blood. CDR3 loop: CASSPGTGRAYEQYF. CDR3 nucleotide sequence: TGTGCCAGCAGCCCCGGGACAGGGAGGGCCTACGAGCAGTACTTC.